The entry below gives a single T cell receptor beta chain sequence along with its context. A multiplex PCR was run with 60 Vbeta primers and 13 Jbeta primers. TCRdb keeps only in-frame clones here, not all; method: immunoSEQ multiplex PCR. The sample has 120,000 or so clones; roughly 71% are singletons. The entry originates in a study of cytomegalovirus exposure and HLA in healthy donors. The sequencing sample was made of PBMCs. This sequence originates from a woman between 40 and 50 years old in good health and CMV-seropositive.

The CDR3 DNA is TGTGCCTGGGGCAGGGTCCATGAGCAGTTCTTC. Translated, it gives CAWGRVHEQFF. J is TRBJ2-1 and V is TRBV30; D possibly corresponds to TRBD1 (5 bases). Germline loops: CDR1 GTSNPN, CDR2 SVGIG (reference sequence). V shed 5 bases and J shed 8 bases, with 10 bases lying between them. The CDR3 covers 11 residues.